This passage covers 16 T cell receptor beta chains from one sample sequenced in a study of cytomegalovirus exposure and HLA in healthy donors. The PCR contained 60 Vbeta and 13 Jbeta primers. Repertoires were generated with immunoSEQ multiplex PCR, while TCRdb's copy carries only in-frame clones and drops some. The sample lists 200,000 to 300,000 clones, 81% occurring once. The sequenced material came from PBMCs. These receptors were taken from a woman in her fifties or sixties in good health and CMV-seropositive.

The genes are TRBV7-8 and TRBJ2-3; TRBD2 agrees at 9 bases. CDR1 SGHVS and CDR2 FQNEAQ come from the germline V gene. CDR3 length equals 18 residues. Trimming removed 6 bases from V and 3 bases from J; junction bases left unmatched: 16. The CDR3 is CASSQQSSLSGRTDTQYF. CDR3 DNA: TGTGCCAGCAGTCAACAGTCATCGCTTAGCGGGAGAACAGATACGCAGTATTTT.

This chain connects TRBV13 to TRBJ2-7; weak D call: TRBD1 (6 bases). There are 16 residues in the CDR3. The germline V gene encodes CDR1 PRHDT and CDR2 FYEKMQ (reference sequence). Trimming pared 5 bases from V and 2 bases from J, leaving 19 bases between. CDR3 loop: CASSRPREGQPYEQYF. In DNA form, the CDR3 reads TGTGCCAGCAGCCGTCCCCGGGAAGGACAGCCCTACGAGCAGTACTTC. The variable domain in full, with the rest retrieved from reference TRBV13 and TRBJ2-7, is AAGVIQSPRHLIKEKRETATLKCYPIPRHDTVYWYQQGPGQDPQFLISFYEKMQSDKGSIPDRFSAQQFSDYHSELNMSSLELGDSALYFCASSRPREGQPYEQYFGPGTRLTVT.

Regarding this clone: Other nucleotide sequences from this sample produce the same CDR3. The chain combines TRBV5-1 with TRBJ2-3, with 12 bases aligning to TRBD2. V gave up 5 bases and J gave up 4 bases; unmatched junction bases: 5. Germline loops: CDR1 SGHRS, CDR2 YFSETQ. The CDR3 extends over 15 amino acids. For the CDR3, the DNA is TGCGCCAGCAGGTGGGGGACTAGCGGGCCAGATACGCAGTATTTT. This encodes CASRWGTSGPDTQYF.

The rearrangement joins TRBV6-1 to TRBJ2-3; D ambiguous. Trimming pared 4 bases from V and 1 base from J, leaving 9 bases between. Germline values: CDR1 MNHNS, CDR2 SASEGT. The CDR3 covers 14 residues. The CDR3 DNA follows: TGTGCCAGCAGTGTACAAGAGGGCACAGATACGCAGTATTTT. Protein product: CASSVQEGTDTQYF.

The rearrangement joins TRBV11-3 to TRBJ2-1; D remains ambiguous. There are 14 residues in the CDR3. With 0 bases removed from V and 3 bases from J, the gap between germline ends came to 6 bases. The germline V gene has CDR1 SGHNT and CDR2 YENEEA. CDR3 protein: CASSLDSSYNEQFF. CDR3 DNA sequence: TGTGCCAGCAGCTTAGATTCCAGCTACAATGAGCAGTTCTTC.

DNA for the CDR3: TGCGCCAGCAGCCCCACGACAGGGGATCAAGAGACCCAGTACTTC. It encodes CASSPTTGDQETQYF. The chain uses TRBV5-1 and TRBJ2-5; 8 nucleotides align to TRBD1. This CDR3 has 15 amino acids. V dropped 4 bases and J dropped 2; count of bases not matched to a gene: 7. Germline values: CDR1 SGHRS, CDR2 YFSETQ.

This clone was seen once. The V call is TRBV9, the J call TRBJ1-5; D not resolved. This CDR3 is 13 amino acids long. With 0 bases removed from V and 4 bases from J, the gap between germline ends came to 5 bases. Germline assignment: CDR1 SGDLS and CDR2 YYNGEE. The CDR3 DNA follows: TGTGCCAGCAGCGTAGCCCCAAATCAGCCCCAGCATTTT. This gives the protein CASSVAPNQPQHF. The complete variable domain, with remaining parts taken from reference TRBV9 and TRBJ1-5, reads DSGVTQTPKHLITATGQRVTLRCSPRSGDLSVYWYQQSLDQGLQFLIQYYNGEERAKGNILERFSAQQFPDLHSELNLSSLELGDSALYFCASSVAPNQPQHFGDGTRLSIL.

The CDR3 loop is CASSHLEVSGELFF. Here the CDR3 DNA reads TGCGCCAGCAGCCATCTTGAAGTCAGCGGGGAGCTGTTTTTT. The chain recombines TRBV4-1 with TRBJ2-2, with D hard to call. The CDR3 spans 14 residues. V dropped 3 bases and J dropped 7 bases, with 12 bases sitting between them. Germline V gives CDR1 MGHRA, CDR2 YSYEKL.

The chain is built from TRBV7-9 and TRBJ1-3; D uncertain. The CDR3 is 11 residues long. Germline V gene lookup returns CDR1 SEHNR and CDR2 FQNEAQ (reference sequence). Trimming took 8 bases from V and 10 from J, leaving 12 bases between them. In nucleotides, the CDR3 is TGTGCCAGCCGCGAGGAGGGAACCATATATTTT. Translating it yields CASREEGTIYF.

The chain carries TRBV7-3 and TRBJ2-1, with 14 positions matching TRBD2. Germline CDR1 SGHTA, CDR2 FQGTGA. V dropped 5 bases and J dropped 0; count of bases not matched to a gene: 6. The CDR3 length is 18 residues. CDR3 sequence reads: CASSPTGLAGASYNEQFF. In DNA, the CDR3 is TGTGCCAGCAGCCCAACGGGACTAGCGGGAGCCTCCTACAATGAGCAGTTCTTC.

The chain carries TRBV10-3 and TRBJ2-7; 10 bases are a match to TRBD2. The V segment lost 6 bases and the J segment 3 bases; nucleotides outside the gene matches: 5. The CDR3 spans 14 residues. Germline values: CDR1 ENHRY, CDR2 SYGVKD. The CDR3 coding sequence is TGTGCCATCAGACCGACTAGCGGGTACTACGAGCAGTACTTC. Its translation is CAIRPTSGYYEQYF.

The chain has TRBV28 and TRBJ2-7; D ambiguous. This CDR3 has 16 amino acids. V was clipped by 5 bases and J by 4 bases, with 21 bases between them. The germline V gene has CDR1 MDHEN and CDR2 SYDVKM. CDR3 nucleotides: TGTGCCAGCAGTCCGCGGCGTTTCCCGTCAAAATACGAGCAGTACTTC. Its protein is CASSPRRFPSKYEQYF.

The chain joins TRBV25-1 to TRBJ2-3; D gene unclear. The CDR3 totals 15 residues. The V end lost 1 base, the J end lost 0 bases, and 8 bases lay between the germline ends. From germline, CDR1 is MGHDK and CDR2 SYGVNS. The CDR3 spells CASSESIWSTDTQYF. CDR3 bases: TGTGCCAGCAGTGAATCTATTTGGAGCACAGATACGCAGTATTTT. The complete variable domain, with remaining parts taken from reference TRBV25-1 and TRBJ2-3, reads EADIYQTPRYLVIGTGKKITLECSQTMGHDKMYWYQQDPGMELHLIHYSYGVNSTEKGDLSSESTVSRIRTEHFPLTLESARPSHTSQYLCASSESIWSTDTQYFGPGTRLTVL.

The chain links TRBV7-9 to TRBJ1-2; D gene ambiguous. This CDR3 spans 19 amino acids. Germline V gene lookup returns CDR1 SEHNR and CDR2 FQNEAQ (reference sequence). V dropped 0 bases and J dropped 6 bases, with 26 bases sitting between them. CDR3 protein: CASSLAPTSGLLQRDGYTF. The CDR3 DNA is TGTGCCAGCAGCTTAGCCCCGACCAGCGGACTCTTACAGAGGGATGGCTACACCTTC.

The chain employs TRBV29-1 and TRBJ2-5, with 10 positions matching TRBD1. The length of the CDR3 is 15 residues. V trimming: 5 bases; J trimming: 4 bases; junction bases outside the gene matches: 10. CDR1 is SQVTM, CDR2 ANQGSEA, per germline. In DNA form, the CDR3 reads TGCAGCGTTTACAAAGGGACAGGGGTGTCAGAGACCCAGTACTTC. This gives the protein CSVYKGTGVSETQYF.

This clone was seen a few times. This CDR3 is CASSPGTGPNYGYTF. The DNA for the CDR3 is TGTGCCAGCTCACCAGGGACAGGGCCCAACTATGGCTACACCTTC. The chain employs TRBV18 and TRBJ1-2; 9 bases match TRBD1. CDR3 length equals 15 residues. Trimming cost V 2 bases and J 2 bases; bases outside gene matches: 3. Germline CDR1 reads KGHSH; CDR2 reads LQKENI.